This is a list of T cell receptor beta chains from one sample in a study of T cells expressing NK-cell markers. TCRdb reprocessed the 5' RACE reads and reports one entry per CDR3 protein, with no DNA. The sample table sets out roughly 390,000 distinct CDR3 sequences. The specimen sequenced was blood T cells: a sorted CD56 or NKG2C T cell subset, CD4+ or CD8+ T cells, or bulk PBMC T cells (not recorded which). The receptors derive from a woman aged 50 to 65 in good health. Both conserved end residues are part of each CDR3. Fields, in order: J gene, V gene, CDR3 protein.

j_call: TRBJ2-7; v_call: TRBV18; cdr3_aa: CASSLREYEQYF
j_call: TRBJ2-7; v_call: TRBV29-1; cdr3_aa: CSVEIPGDPYEQYF
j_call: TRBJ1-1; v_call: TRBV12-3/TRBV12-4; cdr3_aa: CASRQPRFRANTEAFF
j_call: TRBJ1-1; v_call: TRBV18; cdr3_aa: CASSPTGAGANTEAFF
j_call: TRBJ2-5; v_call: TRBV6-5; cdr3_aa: CASSYGREVVTQYF
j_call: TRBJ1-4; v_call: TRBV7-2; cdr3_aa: CASSLGFAGTGYEKLFF
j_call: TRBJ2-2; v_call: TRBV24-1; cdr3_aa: CATSDFRFARNTGELFF
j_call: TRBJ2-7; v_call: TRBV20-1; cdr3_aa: CSARGYIVSEQYF
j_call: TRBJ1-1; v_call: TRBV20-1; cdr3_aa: CSARGTTLQEEAFF
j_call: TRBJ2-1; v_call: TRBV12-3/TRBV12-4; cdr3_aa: CASSFRSGTGIRYNEQFF
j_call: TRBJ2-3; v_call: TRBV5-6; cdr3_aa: CASSPLHTSTDTQYF
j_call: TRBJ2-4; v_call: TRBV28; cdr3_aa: CATSGAPPKNIQYF
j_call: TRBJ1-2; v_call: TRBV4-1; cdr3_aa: CASSQPIGRGRANYGYTF
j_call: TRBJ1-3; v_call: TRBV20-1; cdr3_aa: CSAAGPNSGNTIYF
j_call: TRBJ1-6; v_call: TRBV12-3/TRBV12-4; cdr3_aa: CASSLRWTANSPLHF
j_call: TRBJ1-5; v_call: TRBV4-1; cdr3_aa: CASSQDQVEPQHF
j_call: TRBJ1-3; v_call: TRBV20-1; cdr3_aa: CSARDFRTGWGNTIYF
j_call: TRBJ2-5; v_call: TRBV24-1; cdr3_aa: CATSDPTPGTEETQYF
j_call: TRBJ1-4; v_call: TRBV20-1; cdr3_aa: CSARTTGHPTNEKLFF
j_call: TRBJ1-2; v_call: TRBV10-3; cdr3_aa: CAIGRQGQDGYTF
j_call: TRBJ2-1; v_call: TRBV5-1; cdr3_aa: CASSLFTGPSNEQFF
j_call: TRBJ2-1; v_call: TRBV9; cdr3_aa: CASSDDFVSYNEQFF
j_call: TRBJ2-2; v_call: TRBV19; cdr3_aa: CASTGAPAGELFF
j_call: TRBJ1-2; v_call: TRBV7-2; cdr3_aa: CASSLDGRYGYTF
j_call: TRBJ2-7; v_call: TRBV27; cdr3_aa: CASSSVPTASYEQYF
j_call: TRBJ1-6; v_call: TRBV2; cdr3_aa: CASSDMQGHSPLHF
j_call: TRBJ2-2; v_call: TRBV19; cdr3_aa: CASSGITGELFF
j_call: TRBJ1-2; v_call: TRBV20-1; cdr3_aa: CSVPGQGSIGYTF
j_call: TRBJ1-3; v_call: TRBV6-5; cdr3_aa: CASSPRTGSGNTIYF
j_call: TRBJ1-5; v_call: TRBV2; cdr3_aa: CASSEAGGVSNQPQHF
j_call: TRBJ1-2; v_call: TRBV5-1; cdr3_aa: CASSLVQGGDGYTF
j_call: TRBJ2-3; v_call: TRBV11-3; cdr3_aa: CASSENELAGLFTDTQYF
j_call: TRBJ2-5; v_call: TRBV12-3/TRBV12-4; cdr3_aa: CASSFLTHPRTSGTEETQYF
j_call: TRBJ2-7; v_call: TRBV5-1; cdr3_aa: CASSIPSPYEQYF
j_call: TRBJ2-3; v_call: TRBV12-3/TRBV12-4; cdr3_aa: CASSLMDRPHTQYF
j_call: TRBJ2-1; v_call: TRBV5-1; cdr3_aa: CASSLRDRGNEQFF
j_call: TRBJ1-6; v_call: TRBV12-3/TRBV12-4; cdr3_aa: CASSPRHKPLHF
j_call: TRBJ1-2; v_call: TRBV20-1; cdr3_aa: CSATLDREGYGYTF
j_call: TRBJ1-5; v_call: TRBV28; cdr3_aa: CASSAMRQPQHF
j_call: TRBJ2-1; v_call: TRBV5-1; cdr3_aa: CASSLGQGRVNEQFF
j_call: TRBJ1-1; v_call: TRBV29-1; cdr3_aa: CSGGLGAEAFF
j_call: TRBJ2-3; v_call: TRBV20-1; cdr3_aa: CSARDLASASTDTQYF
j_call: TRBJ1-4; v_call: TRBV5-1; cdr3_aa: CASSAGIGTENEKLFF
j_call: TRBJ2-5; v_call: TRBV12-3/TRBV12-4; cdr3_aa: CASSLKGQAYQETQYF
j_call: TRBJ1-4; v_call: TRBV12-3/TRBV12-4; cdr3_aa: CASSLRGQGENEKLFF
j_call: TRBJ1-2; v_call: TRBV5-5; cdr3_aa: CASSQSLGRYGYTF
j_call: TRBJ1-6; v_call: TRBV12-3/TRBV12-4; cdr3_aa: CASSGSTYNSPLHF
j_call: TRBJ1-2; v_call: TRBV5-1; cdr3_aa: CASATGLGYGYTF
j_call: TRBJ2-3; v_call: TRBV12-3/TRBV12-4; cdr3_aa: CASSLWEAKSTDTQYF
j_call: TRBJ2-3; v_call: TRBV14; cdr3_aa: CASSQEPKPGLAGVTDTQYF
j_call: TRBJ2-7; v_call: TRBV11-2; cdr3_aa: CASSLDLGQGPLYEQYF
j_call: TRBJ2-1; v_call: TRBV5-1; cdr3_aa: CASSLAGPTSGTLANYNEQFF
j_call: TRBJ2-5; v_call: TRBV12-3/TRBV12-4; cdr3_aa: CASAWGPEGETQYF